This paragraph covers one T cell receptor (beta chain) sequence. The method was immunoSEQ multiplex PCR; TCRdb's version includes in-frame clones alone and lacks a portion of them. The repertoire has hundreds of thousands of clones, roughly 90% of them found once; the top ten carry about 0.01%. The sample is drawn from a study of shared T cell receptors in the human thymus. In addition, the sample was reused for a study of human thymus T cells. From that second work: Donors were healthy Finnish infants having corrective surgery for congenital heart defects. Thymus pieces cut out during corrective heart surgery were the tissue that was used. Across thymic and blood repertoires, the usage of V and J genes appeared to be biased.

The material sequenced was thymocytes. This clonotype originated in a boy younger than two with a congenital heart defect.

In DNA form, the CDR3 reads TGCGCCAGCAGGCGGGGGACAGGGGGCAACGGGGAGCTGTTTTTT. This sequence encodes CASRRGTGGNGELFF. The chain employs TRBV23-1 and TRBJ2-2, with 12 nucleotides matching TRBD1. TRBV23-1 is treated as an ORF (open reading frame) with a function not yet certain. The V and J ends lost 6 bases and 7 bases, in that order; junction bases with no gene match: 6. The CDR3 has 15 residues.